This entry is about one TCR beta chain. This clonotype was observed many times. Its antigen remains unidentified. Base quality data are lacking; no much larger clone is found one base away. The entry originates in a study of CD8+CD57+ T cells in acquired aplastic anemia (dated by TCRdb to between 2017 and 2018). Regarding the study in general: On average, sorted CD4+ and CD8+ cells yielded around 3.4 ug of extracted DNA, with a range of about 0.17 to 27.4 ug. A CD8+CD57+ expansion meant a frequency higher than the mean frequency seen in healthy subjects. Findings and caveats that apply to the study as a whole: CD8+ Simpson's diversity did not differ significantly between patients and healthy controls (P=0.060). Roughly 29 CD8+ CDR3 sequences were shared between patients and controls but appeared highly expressed in patients and within their immunodominant clones.

Inclusive of the bounding cysteine and phenylalanine, the CDR3 is 15 residues long. Only the CDR3 DNA stays, 45 bases, in frame from base 1. The germline V gene (reference sequence) provides CDR1 LNHDA and CDR2 SQIVND. Unmatched junction bases come to 1, with V trimmed by 1 base and J by 4 bases. Genomic DNA was used as template for profiling of TCR beta VDJ combinations and CDR3 sequences. TCR repertoire sequencing was run on an Illumina HiSeq 2000. Per the authors' processing: TRBV/TRBJ rearrangement plots, CDR3 size and DJ length profiles, and Simpson's diversity index were used to evaluate the repertoires. The most abundant DNA sequence in the deep sequencing data was defined as the immunodominant clone. CDR3 amino acid sequences were screened for sharing across subjects and were compared with published repertoires and the VDJdb database. Using fastp trimming at Q25 and MiXCR clonotype assembly, TCRdb reanalyzed the public sequencing data and kept in-frame beta chains. When rows share a CDR3 protein, they turn into one entry using the most common DNA and genes. It is TCRdb's table, rather than the study itself, that gives the V and J calls and clone size. This sample comprises fewer than 200,000 distinct CDR3 sequences, around half of them detected only once. The top ten constitute more than 0.85% of the sample.

Patients chosen for sequencing had shown expansion of CD8+CD57+ cells by flow cytometry. Every patient had severe acquired aplastic anemia, diagnosed using the International Study of Aplastic Anemia and Agranulocytosis and Camitta criteria. No therapy had been received by the patients at the time of blood sampling. In this study, sorted CD4+ and CD8+ T cells from the blood of healthy subjects and of severe aplastic anemia patients had their TCR repertoires deep-sequenced. Patients were enrolled under clinicaltrials.gov protocols 00001620, 01623167, 00001397, 00071045, 00081523 and 00961064 in the USA. Ficoll-Paque density gradient centrifugation was used to isolate peripheral blood mononuclear cells. Before DNA extraction, CD4+ and CD8+ T cells were sorted with FACS or magnetic beads.

The chain is assembled from TRBV19 and TRBJ2-2; 9 bases in between match TRBD1. Sequencing was performed on sorted CD4+, CD8+, or CD8+CD57+ T cells (not recorded which) from PBMCs. The clonotype originates from a human donor with aplastic anemia. In nucleotides, the sequence is TGTGCCAGTAGTATAGGGGACAGGGTCACCGGGGAGCTGTTTTTT. Translated, it reads CASSIGDRVTGELFF.